This T cell receptor beta chain is drawn from a study of cytomegalovirus exposure and HLA in healthy donors listed by TCRdb under 2017. For context, the study as a whole: According to an earlier analysis of 550 to 750 of the donors, about 179 million T cells yielded 95 million to 140 million unique TCR beta sequences and 276 Gb of sequence data. An early release that covered fewer than 800 HLA-typed donors contained around 300 gigabases of sequencing data and 80 million or so unique TCR sequences. Among the approximately 400 genotyped donors, approximately 81% belonged to the genetic ancestry cluster associated with self-reported Caucasian donors. The study aimed to test whether signatures of past pathogen exposure could be identified by cataloging public T cell receptors. The study profiled the T cell repertoires of 550 to 700 subjects by immunosequencing and related them to cytomegalovirus serostatus. A separate validation cohort of some 130 different subjects was used in addition to the 666-subject first cohort. High-throughput TCR immunosequencing, statistical association of individual TCRs with disease status, and machine learning were combined to predict cytomegalovirus infection status. A later analysis re-examined previously published TCR beta repertoires from roughly 720 donors and added high-resolution HLA genotyping to investigate patterns of TCR occurrence. In the later analysis, no new phenotypic data were used to find candidate immune exposures; instead, reliance was placed on TCR beta sequences and their occurrence across donors. An earlier analysis of roughly 600 of the donors used high-throughput TCR beta sequencing to judge whether each TCR beta V gene segment behaved as functional or pseudogenic. Donor age, sex, ethnicity and CMV serostatus were compiled alongside the repertoire data. A later genetic analysis took genome-wide SNP genotypes for about 55% of the roughly 700 donors and used that subset as a discovery cohort. Every repertoire in the discovery cohort had been generated on one and the same sequencing platform. HLA typing covered class I and class II loci at four-digit resolution. Typing coverage differed by locus: A, B, C, DRB1 and DQB1 were typed in about 629-630 donors, DQA1 in about 510, DPA1 in 600 to 610, and DPB1 in approximately 450. Four or five DR-DQ haplotypes were handled as single units for association and clustering because linkage in the cohort was strong. Among some 410 genotyped donors of the cohort, an average of around 240,000 unique TCR beta nucleotide sequences was sequenced per donor, of which 15% to 20% were non-productive.

Preparation of the library involved the immunoSEQ multiplex PCR assay. For the multiplex PCR, a mixture combining 60 forward primers for TCR Vbeta segments and 13 reverse primers for TCR Jbeta segments was used. A multiplex PCR assay on genomic DNA amplified the CDR3 region of rearranged TCR beta genes. The Illumina HiSeq System was used to sequence the amplified TCR beta libraries as 87-base-pair reads. Under the source paper's analysis protocol: In a later analysis, some 80 million unique TCR beta chains were counted across the 690 or so repertoires, and roughly 11 million of these chains were shared by at least two donors. Raw reads were error-corrected and collapsed into unique sequences with a nearest-neighbor algorithm that merged closely related sequences to remove PCR and sequencing errors. V, D and J gene segments were assigned by aligning CDR3 sequences to IMGT reference sequences. For a sequence to be retained, at least a six-nucleotide match to both a V gene segment and a J gene segment was required. A rearrangement counted as productive if the CDR3 had no stop codons and remained in frame with V and J, and every other rearrangement counted as non-productive. Following IMGT convention, CDR3 was defined as the stretch from the second conserved V-encoded cysteine up to the conserved J-encoded phenylalanine. The earlier analysis of fewer than 750 of the donors excluded sequences that lacked an unambiguous match to a single V gene segment. In an earlier analysis of several hundred of the donors, a V segment was called functional when productive rearrangements were above 56.7%, and segregating when the standard deviation between donors exceeded 5%. A statistical classification framework was built to diagnose cytomegalovirus status from the catalog of TCR beta chain sequences. V and J gene assignment, in a later analysis, came from comparing TCR nucleotide sequences with IMGT/GENE-DB human TR gene sequences. A later analysis assigned CDR3 sequences and most-parsimonious VDJ recombination scenarios with the TCRdist pipeline. In a later analysis, every TCR beta chain was defined by the combination of its CDR3 amino acid sequence and its V-gene family, and reads without a unique V-gene family were dropped. As a way to deal with suspected cross-contamination and a sequencing artifact, a later analysis dropped 450 to 700 nucleotide sequences that were highly shared and had low generation probability. In a later analysis, a clonal expansion index for each public chain was calculated from normalized within-repertoire ranks of inferred template counts. In a later analysis, generation probabilities were computed with a VDJ recombination model fitted to out-of-frame rearrangements, and the resulting probabilities were checked against IGoR. In a later analysis, TCR-TCR, TCR-HLA and TCR-CMV co-occurrence was scored with hypergeometric tests, and a repertoire-size bias correction was applied to TCR pairs. A later analysis estimated false discovery rates by permuting HLA or CMV assignments 20 times. A later analysis grouped co-occurring TCRs with DBSCAN, adding TCRdist sequence similarity when clustering within HLA-allele-positive subsets. For co-occurrence clustering, repertoires with fewer than 30,000 or more than 120,000 public chains were excluded, along with five repertoires with anomalous nucleotide sharing. This is the immuneACCESS table as TCRdb keeps it, with only in-frame sequences that have V and J called. A part of the clones is gone; compared with another copy, unresolved V genes explain less than half, and the rest is unexplained. The V and J calls and clone size were taken over from that table, and D and trimming were inferred from the DNA. The sample table lists approximately 130,000 clones, about 81% of them with a count of one. 9% to 9.5% of the sample lies in the top ten.

The full study reports these points: Only TCR beta chains were sequenced in this cohort, and the absence of alpha or paired-chain data limited detectable features. Correlated functional status among segregating V segments might reflect linkage disequilibrium, but an unknown experimental factor could not be ruled out. According to a later analysis, TCR association rates differed among HLA loci, with DRB1 alleles showing the most associated TCRs and HLA-C alleles showing the fewest. Over 15 rarely observed V segments, including chromosome 9 orphons, were excluded from the earlier analysis of about 600 of the donors because counts were too low. Because HLA typing was unavailable for some donors at each locus, only the typed subset was used in association tests. When HLA alleles, especially DR and DQ, strongly co-occurred, TCR associations were difficult to assign to individual alleles. A further reported finding was that TCR beta sequences accurately predicted the HLA-A and HLA-B alleles for most subjects in the first cohort. In an earlier analysis of roughly 560 of the donors, most TCR beta V segments were observed in productive rearrangements about 90% or about 30% of the time, broadly matching IMGT annotations. The classifier was reported to diagnose cytomegalovirus status with high specificity and sensitivity in both the original cohort and the validation cohort. A later analysis found that HLA-associated TCR beta chains were more clonally expanded and had lower generation probabilities than equally common non-associated chains. According to the authors, the approach could potentially be generalized to other disease states and immunological phenotypes. According to a later analysis, parvovirus B19, influenza, CMV and Epstein-Barr virus appeared linked to several top co-occurrence clusters. The study listed 150 to 200 TCR beta chains as associated with cytomegalovirus. A cluster of highly shared sequence variants was judged likely to represent a technical artifact of the sequencing pipeline. At a false discovery rate of 0.05, a later analysis linked 15,000 to 20,000 TCR beta sequences to specific HLA alleles. Three of the identified cytomegalovirus-associated TCR beta chains were confirmed in vitro to be specific for cytomegalovirus antigens. Sequencing depth was assumed to be roughly uniform across donors in the presence/absence analyses, though that assumption may not hold. While some public TCRs were present in many individuals, most TCR sequences turned up only very rarely across donors. Some IMGT-functional V segments, including TRBV6-2 and TRBV6-3, could not be told apart with the 87-base-pair reads, so those segments were excluded. Compared with the roughly 670-donor mean, donors in an Asian-associated ancestry cluster had fewer N-insertions in productive TCRs, according to a later genetic analysis. A later genetic analysis associated a missense DCLRE1C variant with V-gene and J-gene trimming of TCR beta chains, and an independent cohort replicated the association. Most CMV-associated TCR beta chains appeared to be HLA-restricted in a later analysis, and the HLA associations seemed to be driven largely by CMV exposure. CMV serostatus was the only immune exposure information available for the cohort.

Inclusive of the bounding cysteine and phenylalanine, the CDR3 is 14 residues long. The retained sequence is limited to the CDR3, 42 bases, with the frame set at the first base. At the junction V is shortened by 9 bases and J by 3 bases, with 16 bases in between. The germline V gene gives CDR1 as SNHLY and CDR2 as FYNNEI. The cohort comprised several hundred healthy bone marrow donors. At the time of sampling, all cohort members were nominally healthy, though unrecorded immune exposures were likely present. The donor was CMV seropositive and was included in the group of 270 or so seropositive cohort members. Each donor provided a peripheral blood sample, and peripheral blood mononuclear cells were used for TCR beta sequencing. The Qiagen DNeasy Blood Extraction Kit was used to extract genomic DNA from the blood cell samples. Details on this clone: It has no known antigen specificity. No qualities accompany the bases; no much larger clone lies one base away.

The clonotype comes from a woman aged 45-65 years in good health and CMV-seropositive. Source material: PBMCs. This receptor chain uses TRBV2 and TRBJ2-3; TRBD2 could be the D gene, as 6 bases match. CDR3 reads: CASKPGVRTDTQYF. The DNA sequence reads TGTGCCAGTAAACCGGGGGTAAGAACAGATACGCAGTATTTT.